The T cell receptor beta chain described here comes from a study of cytomegalovirus exposure and HLA in healthy donors. Across the study: Previous work identified 117 million unique TCR beta sequences from roughly 170 million T cells.

As concerns this clone: Antigen: not known.

The study's findings and limits: Of the V segments, some could not be distinguished, including TRBV6-2 and TRBV6-3, and were excluded. Most TCR sequences were uncommon, yet certain public TCRs appeared in many donors.

Germline V lookup: CDR1 SGHRS, CDR2 YFSETQ. The CDR3 has 13 residues. Trimming pared 4 bases from V and 2 bases from J, leaving 9 bases between. The PCR made use of 60 Vbeta and 13 Jbeta primers. Repertoires were generated with immunoSEQ multiplex PCR, while TCRdb's copy carries only in-frame clones and drops some. This sample yields some 190,000 clones, of which just under 75% are seen a single time; approximately 4.8% belongs to the top ten. While unrecorded immune exposures were likely, the donors were nominally healthy when sampled. Sequenced material: PBMCs. The receptor was derived from a man aged 25-45 years in good health and CMV-seropositive. This sequence joins TRBV5-1 and TRBJ2-5; D ambiguous. The CDR3 DNA reads TGCGCCAGCAGCCCAAGCGCTCAAGAGACCCAGTACTTC. Translation: CASSPSAQETQYF.